The clone carrying this TCR beta chain was seen more than once but under ten times. Antigen unknown. Trimming removed 3 bases at V and 8 bases at J, with 11 bases between. Germline V gene lookup returns CDR1 MDHEN and CDR2 SYDVKM. The CDR3 sequence is 13 residues long. This specimen belongs to a study of T cell repertoires in cytomegalovirus infection. Study summary: Indications came from public TCR beta signatures; they pointed to CMV infection and to a matching HLA type. Regarding the study as a whole: Dominating the ex vivo response were TCR beta clonotypes that were CMV-specific and HLA-C-restricted. Adding up the frequency of public TCR beta families identified people who carried CMV plus the relevant HLA.

TCRdb reanalysed the reads using MiXCR and keeps one entry per CDR3 protein. The table has 210,000 or so distinct CDR3 sequences, 6% to 8% seen once; the top ten hold around 6.5%. The chain uses TRBV28 and TRBJ1-5; possibly TRBD1 for D (5 bases). Sequenced: PBMCs. The TCR originated in a human donor in good health (CMV status not recorded). Some clones in this sample may be carry-over from other donors' samples. The CDR3 nucleotides read TGTGCCAGCAGTTTGGGAGGGGTGAAGCCCCAGCATTTT. Protein: CASSLGGVKPQHF.